The rows below give T cell receptor beta chains drawn from one sample of a study of low-dose radiotherapy and immunotherapy resistance in tumors. TCRdb independently ran MiXCR on the reads; one entry per CDR3 protein. Of some 71,000 distinct CDR3 sequences listed, roughly 30% are singletons. The sequencing used PBMCs, collected before treatment. All receptors derive from a female donor with ovarian cancer. CDR3s include the opening cysteine and the closing phenylalanine or tryptophan. A D gene is named only where the DNA matches it firmly. Not all rows give a size; the values are once, few, many and, for expanded clones, a class.

j_call: TRBJ1-2
clone_size: -
v_call: TRBV15
d_call: TRBD1
cdr3_nt: TGTGCCACCAGCAGAGATGGCCCGACAGGGCATGGCTACACCTTC
cdr3_aa: CATSRDGPTGHGYTF

j_call: TRBJ1-3
clone_size: -
v_call: TRBV15
d_call: -
cdr3_nt: TGTGCCACCAGCAGAGATCGAGGGGTCTCTGGAAACACCATATATTTT
cdr3_aa: CATSRDRGVSGNTIYF

j_call: TRBJ2-3
clone_size: -
v_call: TRBV11-1
d_call: -
cdr3_nt: TGTGCCAGCAGCTTAGACCGGGGTGGATTCCCGGGCACAGATACGCAGTATTTT
cdr3_aa: CASSLDRGGFPGTDTQYF

j_call: TRBJ1-6
clone_size: -
v_call: TRBV4-3
d_call: -
cdr3_nt: TGCGCCAGCAGCCAGGGCGGGGGCAGCTATAATTCACCCCTCCACTTT
cdr3_aa: CASSQGGGSYNSPLHF

j_call: TRBJ1-4
clone_size: -
v_call: TRBV6-8
d_call: TRBD1
cdr3_nt: TGTGCCAGCGGAGCGACAGGGAGTTATGAAAAACTGTTTTTT
cdr3_aa: CASGATGSYEKLFF

j_call: TRBJ2-7
clone_size: -
v_call: TRBV6-2/TRBV6-3
d_call: TRBD1
cdr3_nt: TGTGCCAGCAGTAAAAGACAGGGGGCTTCCTACGAGCAGTACTTC
cdr3_aa: CASSKRQGASYEQYF

j_call: TRBJ2-5
clone_size: many
v_call: TRBV29-1
d_call: -
cdr3_nt: TGCAGCGTTGAACATGGAGAGGCCCAGTACTTC
cdr3_aa: CSVEHGEAQYF

j_call: TRBJ2-1
clone_size: many
v_call: TRBV12-3/TRBV12-4
d_call: -
cdr3_nt: TGTGCCAGCAGCAAAGGCGGACAGTACAATGAGCAGTTCTTC
cdr3_aa: CASSKGGQYNEQFF

j_call: TRBJ2-5
clone_size: many
v_call: TRBV5-6
d_call: -
cdr3_nt: TGTGCCAGCAGTCGGGCGGGAGAGACCCAGTACTTC
cdr3_aa: CASSRAGETQYF

j_call: TRBJ2-3
clone_size: few
v_call: TRBV18
d_call: TRBD2
cdr3_nt: TGTGCCAGCGGAGCTAGCGGGAGCACAGATACGCAGTATTTT
cdr3_aa: CASGASGSTDTQYF

j_call: TRBJ2-7
clone_size: -
v_call: TRBV28
d_call: TRBD2
cdr3_nt: TGTGCCACCATCCGAGGTAGCGGGAGGGCAGAGGAGCAGTACTTC
cdr3_aa: CATIRGSGRAEEQYF

j_call: TRBJ2-1
clone_size: -
v_call: TRBV29-1
d_call: -
cdr3_nt: TGCAGCGTTGAGGGTGGCGGGGACTCCTACAATGAGCAGTTCTTC
cdr3_aa: CSVEGGGDSYNEQFF

j_call: TRBJ2-7
clone_size: many
v_call: TRBV7-2
d_call: -
cdr3_nt: TGTGCCAGCAGCCGAGAGGGTCGGTACGAGCAGTACTTC
cdr3_aa: CASSREGRYEQYF

j_call: TRBJ1-2
clone_size: -
v_call: TRBV7-2
d_call: -
cdr3_nt: TGTGCCAGCAGCTTAGTGCGAGGGCGCGGCTACACCTTC
cdr3_aa: CASSLVRGRGYTF

j_call: TRBJ2-7
clone_size: -
v_call: TRBV6-2/TRBV6-3
d_call: -
cdr3_nt: TGTGCCAGCAGTGCCCAGGGGGGCGAGCAGTACTTC
cdr3_aa: CASSAQGGEQYF

j_call: TRBJ2-3
clone_size: many
v_call: TRBV2
d_call: -
cdr3_nt: TGTGCCAGCAGCGACGTGGGCAGCCTGGTCGATACGCAGTATTTT
cdr3_aa: CASSDVGSLVDTQYF

j_call: TRBJ2-1
clone_size: -
v_call: TRBV27
d_call: -
cdr3_nt: TGTGCCAGCAGTTTCTCAGTCTACAATGAGCAGTTCTTC
cdr3_aa: CASSFSVYNEQFF

j_call: TRBJ2-5
clone_size: -
v_call: TRBV7-6
d_call: -
cdr3_nt: TGTGCCAGCAGCTTAATGAGAACGGGGGACCAAGAGACCCAGTACTTC
cdr3_aa: CASSLMRTGDQETQYF

j_call: TRBJ1-6
clone_size: many
v_call: TRBV7-9
d_call: -
cdr3_nt: TGTGCCAGCAATCAACTACAAAATTCACCCCTCCACTTT
cdr3_aa: CASNQLQNSPLHF

j_call: TRBJ1-1
clone_size: -
v_call: TRBV9
d_call: TRBD1
cdr3_nt: TGTGCCAGCACCAGACAGGGGAACACTGAAGCTTTCTTT
cdr3_aa: CASTRQGNTEAFF

j_call: TRBJ1-6
clone_size: -
v_call: TRBV2
d_call: -
cdr3_nt: TGTGCCAGCAGTCGGACCGCCGATAATTCACCCCTCCACTTT
cdr3_aa: CASSRTADNSPLHF

j_call: TRBJ2-7
clone_size: -
v_call: TRBV6-1
d_call: -
cdr3_nt: TGTGCCAGCAGTGGGACGGGGGTCGGCGAGCAGTACTTC
cdr3_aa: CASSGTGVGEQYF

j_call: TRBJ2-1
clone_size: many
v_call: TRBV20-1
d_call: TRBD2
cdr3_nt: TGCAGTGCCCCACCCCCTAGCGGGGCTTACACCTCCTACAATGAGCAGTTCTTC
cdr3_aa: CSAPPPSGAYTSYNEQFF

j_call: TRBJ2-6
clone_size: few
v_call: TRBV9
d_call: TRBD1
cdr3_nt: TGTGCCAGCAGCCGACAGGGCCCGGCCTTCTGGGGGGCCAACGTCCTGACTTTC
cdr3_aa: CASSRQGPAFWGANVLTF

j_call: TRBJ2-3
clone_size: -
v_call: TRBV2
d_call: TRBD2
cdr3_nt: TGTGCCAGCTGGGGGGCTAGCGGGAACCTGGAAGATACGCAGTATTTT
cdr3_aa: CASWGASGNLEDTQYF

j_call: TRBJ1-4
clone_size: many
v_call: TRBV30
d_call: -
cdr3_nt: TGTGCCTGGAGTGTACCTGGGCCCCTGGGGGAAAAACTGTTTTTT
cdr3_aa: CAWSVPGPLGEKLFF

j_call: TRBJ2-1
clone_size: few
v_call: TRBV6-2/TRBV6-3
d_call: -
cdr3_nt: TGTGCCAGCAGTTACATGACACCCAATGAGCAGTTCTTC
cdr3_aa: CASSYMTPNEQFF

j_call: TRBJ2-5
clone_size: -
v_call: TRBV5-6
d_call: -
cdr3_nt: TGTGCCAGCAGCTCAAAAGACGGCCAAGAGACCCAGTACTTC
cdr3_aa: CASSSKDGQETQYF

j_call: TRBJ2-2
clone_size: few
v_call: TRBV5-1
d_call: -
cdr3_nt: TGCGCCAGCAGCTCGGCGGGACCCGATTTAGCCGGGGAGCTGTTTTTT
cdr3_aa: CASSSAGPDLAGELFF

j_call: TRBJ2-3
clone_size: many
v_call: TRBV2
d_call: -
cdr3_nt: TGTGCCAGCAGTGAACGGACATATTATACGCAGTATTTT
cdr3_aa: CASSERTYYTQYF

j_call: TRBJ2-7
clone_size: -
v_call: TRBV28
d_call: TRBD1
cdr3_nt: TGTGCCAGCAGGGGTATACAGGGGAATTTGAACGAGCAGTACTTC
cdr3_aa: CASRGIQGNLNEQYF

j_call: TRBJ2-7
clone_size: -
v_call: TRBV28
d_call: TRBD1
cdr3_nt: TGTGCCAGCAGAGACAGGGGGAGATACGAGCAGTACTTC
cdr3_aa: CASRDRGRYEQYF

j_call: TRBJ1-1
clone_size: -
v_call: TRBV2
d_call: TRBD1
cdr3_nt: TGTGCCAGCAGGGCGGACAGGTACGGCACTGAAGCTTTCTTT
cdr3_aa: CASRADRYGTEAFF

j_call: TRBJ2-3
clone_size: many
v_call: TRBV11-1
d_call: -
cdr3_nt: TGTGCCAGCAGCCCCTCCCGAAATACGCAGTATTTT
cdr3_aa: CASSPSRNTQYF

j_call: TRBJ2-6
clone_size: many
v_call: TRBV28
d_call: TRBD1
cdr3_nt: TGTGCCAGCGGGACAGGGCCCTCTGGGGCCAACGTCCTGACTTTC
cdr3_aa: CASGTGPSGANVLTF